This TCR beta chain was profiled in a study of T cell changes during pregnancy in multiple sclerosis. The CDR3 covers 14 residues. Germline CDR1 MDHEN, CDR2 SYDVKM. The V gene lost 5 bases and the J gene lost 4 bases, with 15 bases spanning the gap. The data were produced by immunoSEQ multiplex PCR, yet TCRdb's version contains in-frame clones alone and is incomplete. The sample includes about 26,000 clones, roughly nine tenths of them seen just once. The genes are TRBV28 and TRBJ2-7; D is perhaps TRBD1 (6 bases). The sample in question was CD8+ T cells from peripheral blood mononuclear cells, obtained in the second trimester of pregnancy. The clonotype originates from a female donor with multiple sclerosis, enrolled in a pregnancy study. This CDR3 is CASSARDTSYEQYF. In DNA form, the CDR3 reads TGTGCCAGCAGTGCCCGGGACACCTCATACGAGCAGTACTTC.